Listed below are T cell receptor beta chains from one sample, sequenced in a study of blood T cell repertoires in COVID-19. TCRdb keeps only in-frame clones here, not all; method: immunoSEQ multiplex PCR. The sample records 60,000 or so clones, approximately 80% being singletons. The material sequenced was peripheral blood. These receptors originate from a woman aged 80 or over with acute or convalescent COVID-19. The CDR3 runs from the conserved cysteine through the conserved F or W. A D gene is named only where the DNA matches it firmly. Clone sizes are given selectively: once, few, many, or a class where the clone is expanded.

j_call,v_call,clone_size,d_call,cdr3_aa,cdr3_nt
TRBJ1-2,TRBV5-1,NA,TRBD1,CASGRDSSNYGYTF,TGCGCCAGCGGACGGGACAGCTCTAACTATGGCTACACCTTC
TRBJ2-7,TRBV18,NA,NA,CASSPLDSFSEQYF,TGTGCCAGCTCACCGTTGGACTCCTTTAGCGAGCAGTACTTC
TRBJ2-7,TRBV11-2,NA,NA,CASCPALARVTFEQYF,TGTGCCAGCTGTCCCGCCCTGGCCCGGGTAACCTTCGAGCAGTACTTC
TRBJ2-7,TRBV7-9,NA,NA,CASSPPRPRGFHEQYF,TGTGCCAGCAGCCCCCCCCGCCCCAGGGGATTTCACGAGCAGTACTTC
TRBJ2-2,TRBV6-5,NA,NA,CASSRGTGELFF,TGTGCCAGCAGTAGGGGGACCGGGGAGCTGTTTTTT
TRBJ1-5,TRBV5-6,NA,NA,CASSLGAGPQHF,TGTGCCAGCAGCTTGGGGGCGGGGCCCCAGCATTTT
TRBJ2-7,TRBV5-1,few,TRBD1,CASDPGTGDYEQYF,TGCGCCAGCGACCCCGGGACAGGAGACTACGAGCAGTACTTC
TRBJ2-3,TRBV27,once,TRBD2,CASSQLAGGLTDTQYF,TGTGCCAGCAGTCAACTAGCGGGAGGACTCACAGATACGCAGTATTTT
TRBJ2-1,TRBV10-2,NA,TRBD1,CASSRTGSNLNNEQFF,TGCGCCAGCAGTCGGACAGGATCTAATCTGAACAATGAGCAGTTCTTC
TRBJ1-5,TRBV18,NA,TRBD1,CASSPGQSNQPQHF,TGTGCCAGCTCACCGGGACAGAGCAATCAGCCCCAGCATTTT
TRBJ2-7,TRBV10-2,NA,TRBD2,CASSESIGLASSLYEQYF,TGCGCCAGCAGTGAGTCTATAGGACTAGCGTCCTCCCTTTACGAGCAGTACTTC
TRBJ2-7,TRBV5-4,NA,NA,CASSFNPRGRYEQYF,TGTGCCAGCAGCTTTAATCCGCGGGGCCGCTACGAGCAGTACTTC
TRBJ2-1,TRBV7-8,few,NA,CASSYPRWERHFYNEQFF,TGTGCCAGCAGCTACCCCCGGTGGGAGCGGCACTTCTACAATGAGCAGTTCTTC
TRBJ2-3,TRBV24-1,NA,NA,CATSVGRGQADTQYF,TGTGCCACCAGTGTTGGCAGGGGTCAGGCAGATACGCAGTATTTT
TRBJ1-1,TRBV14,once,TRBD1,CASSRGQGRWTEAFF,TGTGCCAGCAGCCGCGGACAGGGGCGGTGGACTGAAGCTTTCTTT
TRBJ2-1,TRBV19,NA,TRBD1,CASSIVRTGGHEQFF,TGTGCCAGTAGTATAGTTCGGACAGGGGGCCATGAGCAGTTCTTC